These 30 T cell receptor beta chains came from one sample sequenced in a study of T cells after yellow fever vaccination. TCRdb re-called the 5' RACE reads with MiXCR, one entry per CDR3 protein. The sample gives about 150,000 distinct CDR3 sequences, less than 8.5% of which show up once; under 0.8% is in the top ten. This specimen consisted of CD4+ T cells sorted from PBMCs, obtained 10 days after the yellow fever booster vaccination. All receptors come from a man younger than 40 who received the YFV17D yellow fever vaccine.

This clonotype was counted ten times or more. The chain recombines TRBV27 with TRBJ2-1; D is undetermined. The V gene lost 0 bases and the J gene lost 0 bases, with 9 bases spanning the gap. The germline gives CDR1 MNHEY, CDR2 SMNVEV (reference sequence). The CDR3 is made up of 16 amino acids. The CDR3 region has the DNA TGTGCCAGCAGTTTATCAGCCCAGAGCTCCTACAATGAGCAGTTCTTC. It translates to CASSLSAQSSYNEQFF.

The V call is TRBV5-1, the J call TRBJ2-7; D is undetermined. In germline, CDR1 is SGHRS, CDR2 YFSETQ. Trimming removed 0 bases at V and 1 base at J, with 17 bases between. The CDR3 contains 17 residues. The CDR3 sequence is CASSLEGRRSGSYEQYF. The DNA for the CDR3 is TGCGCCAGCAGCTTGGAAGGACGCAGGTCAGGTTCCTACGAGCAGTACTTC.

The rearrangement uses TRBV20-1 and TRBJ2-3, with D uncertain. CDR1 is DFQATT and CDR2 is SNEGSKA in the germline V gene (reference sequence). The CDR3 runs 14 residues. V dropped 6 bases and J dropped 5 bases, with 18 bases sitting between them. This chain's CDR3 is CSARLPPLRDTQYF. CDR3 bases: TGCAGTGCGAGACTTCCCCCCCTGAGAGATACGCAGTATTTT.

This clonotype was seen a handful of times. The gene calls are TRBV3-1 and TRBJ2-7; 11 nucleotides align to TRBD2. The CDR3 totals 15 residues. V shed 4 bases and J 5 bases; nucleotides not matched to a gene: 7. Germline V gene lookup returns CDR1 LGHDT and CDR2 YNNKEL (reference sequence). This CDR3 is CASSLTSGSRHEQYF. In DNA, the CDR3 is TGTGCCAGCAGCCTAACTAGCGGGAGTCGTCACGAGCAGTACTTC.

This clonotype was counted at least ten times. V gene TRBV12-3 or TRBV12-4 combines with J gene TRBJ2-3; D may be TRBD2 (5 bases). V was shortened by 8 bases and J by 3 bases, with 15 bases between the two germline ends. The CDR3 consists of 14 residues. For the CDR3, the DNA is TGTGCCAGCCGGACGCACGGGAATACAGATACGCAGTATTTT. Its protein is CASRTHGNTDTQYF.

The chain uses TRBV3-1 and TRBJ1-1; D might be TRBD1 (5 bases). Trimming took 1 base from V and 1 from J, leaving 10 bases between them. The CDR3 has 15 residues. The germline gives CDR1 LGHDT, CDR2 YNNKEL (reference sequence). CDR3 residues: CASSQGGAGNTEAFF. The DNA of the CDR3 is TGTGCCAGCAGCCAAGGAGGGGCGGGGAACACTGAAGCTTTCTTT.

The sample holds many counts of this clonotype. The chain carries TRBV21-1 and TRBJ1-2; the DNA was not used to check the table's D call, TRBD1. TRBV21-1 is flagged as a pseudogene. This CDR3 has 16 residues. CDR3 in amino acids: CASSQRGTGGKSGYTF. As DNA, the CDR3 is TGTGCCAGCAGCCAGAGGGGGACAGGGGGAAAGAGCGGCTACACCTTC.

This clonotype was counted ten times or more. The V and J genes are TRBV15 and TRBJ2-2; 9 nucleotides agree with TRBD2. J was trimmed by 8 bases and V by 3 bases; bases with no gene match: 7. The length of the CDR3 is 15 residues. Germline CDR1 reads LNHNV; CDR2 reads YYDKDF (reference sequence). The CDR3 is CATSRKTSGGGELFF. In DNA form, the CDR3 reads TGTGCCACCAGCAGGAAGACTAGCGGAGGGGGGGAGCTGTTTTTT.

This clonotype was detected ten times or more. V and J are TRBV6-5 and TRBJ1-1, with no clear D. The CDR3 is 15 residues long. Germline V gene data show CDR1 as MNHEY and CDR2 as SVGAGI. V shed 0 bases and J shed 11 bases, with 19 bases lying between them. CDR3 DNA sequence: TGTGCCAGCAGTTACTCGATCCTCGTCCCTGGTGAGGCTTTCTTT. Translated: CASSYSILVPGEAFF.

This clonotype was seen many times. The genes are TRBV20-1 and TRBJ2-3, with D maybe TRBD2 (5 bases). Germline-derived CDR1 and CDR2 are DFQATT and SNEGSKA (reference sequence). The length of the CDR3 is 14 residues. V was shortened by 0 bases and J by 2 bases, with 9 bases between the two germline ends. CDR3 nucleotide sequence: TGCAGTGCTAGAGATACGGGGTACACAGATACGCAGTATTTT. Translated, it gives CSARDTGYTDTQYF.

The chain links TRBV12-3 or TRBV12-4 to TRBJ1-2; maybe TRBD1 (5 bases). Deletions cut 2 bases from V and 8 bases from J, with 12 bases between. The CDR3 has 13 amino acids. The CDR3 loop reads CASSLRGLSGYTF. DNA for the CDR3: TGTGCCAGCAGTTTACGGGGGTTGAGCGGCTACACCTTC.

This clonotype was seen repeatedly, ten times or more. V usage is TRBV4-1 and J usage is TRBJ2-5, with 8 bases matching TRBD1. CDR1 is MGHRA and CDR2 is YSYEKL in the germline V gene. The CDR3 contains 15 residues. With 7 bases clipped from V and 3 bases from J, the junction kept 10 bases outside the gene matches. The CDR3 region is CASNRGPGQEETQYF. CDR3 nucleotide sequence: TGCGCCAGCAACCGAGGACCGGGACAGGAAGAGACCCAGTACTTC.

This clonotype was recorded many times. Relative to the germline gene, one junction end is altered; a read error may explain this. The genes are TRBV5-1 and TRBJ2-3; 10 positions agree with TRBD1. CDR3 length: 15 residues. Looked up from germline, CDR1 is SGHRS and CDR2 is YFSETQ. The CDR3 DNA reads TGCGCCAGCAGTTTGGGACAGGGGCTCACAGATACGCAGTATTTT. This codes for CASSLGQGLTDTQYF. The whole variable domain, remainder taken from reference TRBV5-1 and TRBJ2-3, is KAGVTQTPRYLIKTRGQQVTLSCSPISGHRSVSWYQQTPGQGLQFLFEYFSETQRNKGNFPGRFSGRQFSNSRSEMNVSTLELGDSALYLCASSLGQGLTDTQYFGPGTRLTVL.

This clonotype has ten or more counts. V and J are TRBV24-1 and TRBJ2-2; D is unclear. The V end was cut by 5 bases, the J end by 1 base, with 4 bases between. The germline V gene encodes CDR1 KGHDR and CDR2 SFDVKD. The length of the CDR3 is 13 residues. DNA of the CDR3: TGTGCCACCAGTGGCCTGAACACCGGGGAGCTGTTTTTT. This translates into CATSGLNTGELFF.

This clonotype appeared many times. This chain uses TRBV7-2 with TRBJ2-5; D possibly corresponds to TRBD1 (6 bases). Trimming cost V 1 base and J 7 bases, with 13 bases left between them. Germline CDR1 reads SGHTA; CDR2 reads FQGNSA. This CDR3 has 14 amino acids. CDR3 residues: CASSLVPRGGTQYF. The CDR3 DNA is TGTGCCAGCAGCTTAGTTCCCAGGGGTGGGACCCAGTACTTC. Filled out from reference TRBV7-2 and TRBJ2-5, the complete variable domain reads GAGVSQSPSNKVTEKGKDVELRCDPISGHTALYWYRQSLGQGLEFLIYFQGNSAPDKSGLPSDRFSAERTGGSVSTLTIQRTQQEDSAVYLCASSLVPRGGTQYFGPGTRLLVL.

CDR3 protein: CASSQDLSRWGGYGYTF. CDR3 in DNA: TGTGCCAGCAGCCAAGATTTGTCGAGGTGGGGGGGCTATGGCTACACCTTC. The chain uses TRBV4-2 and TRBJ1-2; maybe TRBD1 (5 bases). Trimming left V 0 bases short and J 4 bases short, with 18 bases between. There are 17 residues in the CDR3. Germline V gene data show CDR1 as LGHNA and CDR2 as YNFKEQ.

This clonotype was detected many times. The chain employs TRBV7-9 and TRBJ2-3, with D maybe TRBD2 (5 bases). This CDR3 is 15 amino acids long. CDR1 is SEHNR, CDR2 FQNEAQ, per germline (reference sequence). The V end lost 2 bases, the J end lost 1 base, and 10 bases lay between the germline ends. The CDR3 sequence: CASSLRGDGTDTQYF. The DNA for the CDR3 is TGTGCCAGCAGCTTACGGGGAGATGGCACAGATACGCAGTATTTT.

The J gene is TRBJ1-2, the V gene TRBV18; TRBD1 might be the D (6 bases). From germline, CDR1 is KGHSH and CDR2 LQKENI. The CDR3 is 15 residues long. Trimming took 2 bases from V and 6 from J, leaving 16 bases between them. The CDR3 region has the DNA TGTGCCAGCTCACCAGGGACACCTGATCTGGATGGCTACACCTTC. Amino acids: CASSPGTPDLDGYTF.

This clonotype was recorded many times. The chain recombines TRBV4-3 with TRBJ1-4, with TRBD1 identical over 12 bases. Germline loops: CDR1 LGHNA, CDR2 YSLEER. The CDR3 loop spans 17 amino acids. Losses at the gene ends were 4 bases for V and 6 bases for J; bases not matched to a gene: 9. CDR3: CASSPAGTGGSYEKLFF. The CDR3 DNA follows: TGCGCCAGCAGCCCAGCCGGGACAGGGGGCAGTTATGAAAAACTGTTTTTT.

Worth noting for this clonotype: This may come from a read error, since a much larger clone is one base off. The gene calls are TRBV15 and TRBJ2-1; TRBD2 matches at 10 bases. The closer fit of TRBJ2-7 to the DNA end suggests the J call may be wrong. From germline, CDR1 is LNHNV and CDR2 YYDKDF (reference sequence). The CDR3 is 13 amino acids. CDR3 DNA: TGTGCCACCCGAGCGGGAGGGCCAAATGAGCAGTACTTC. As protein: CATRAGGPNEQYF.

This clonotype appeared many times. The chain has TRBV28 and TRBJ2-1; a weak D match, TRBD2 (5 bases). The CDR3 consists of 12 residues. The V end was cut by 2 bases, the J end by 7 bases, with 6 bases between. Germline-derived CDR1 and CDR2 are MDHEN and SYDVKM. As DNA, the CDR3 is TGTGCCAGCAGTTTACGGGAAAATGAGCAGTTCTTC. This encodes CASSLRENEQFF.

Note on this clonotype: A read error may be the cause here, since a much bigger clone is one base away. This rearrangement joins TRBV20-1 to TRBJ2-1; D is perhaps TRBD2 (5 bases). The CDR3 covers 14 residues. In germline, CDR1 is DFQATT, CDR2 SNEGSKA (reference sequence). Trimming stripped 3 bases from V and 7 bases from J, with 16 bases between. The chain's CDR3 is CSASRIGMGNEQFF. The CDR3 DNA is TGCAGTGCTAGTCGTATCGGGATGGGTAATGAGCAGTTCTTC.

The rearrangement links TRBV7-3 to TRBJ2-1, with D unclear. Germline values: CDR1 SGHTA, CDR2 FQGTGA. Trimming stripped 5 bases from V and 4 bases from J, with 9 bases between. The CDR3 runs 13 residues. The CDR3 protein is CASSLNGYNEQFF. CDR3 sequence (DNA): TGTGCCAGCAGCCTTAACGGGTACAATGAGCAGTTCTTC.

This clonotype has at least ten counts. J is TRBJ2-5 and V is TRBV5-1; D could derive from TRBD1 or TRBD2 (5 bases each). V was pared by 3 bases and J by 5 bases, with 11 bases between. The CDR3 length is 13 residues. CDR1 and CDR2 (germline): SGHRS, YFSETQ. DNA for the CDR3: TGCGCCAGCAGCTGGCAGGGAGAGGAGACCCAGTACTTC. Its protein product is CASSWQGEETQYF.

This clonotype came up many times. V gene TRBV5-1 combines with J gene TRBJ2-5; TRBD2 aligns across 7 bases. The germline gives CDR1 SGHRS, CDR2 YFSETQ. Trimming took 1 base from V and 4 from J; bases not matched to a gene: 4. This CDR3 has 14 residues. CDR3 residues: CASSLRLAGETQYF. CDR3 in DNA: TGCGCCAGCAGCTTGCGACTAGCTGGAGAGACCCAGTACTTC.

This clonotype was counted at least ten times. The chain has TRBV12-3 or TRBV12-4 and TRBJ1-4; D uncertain. This CDR3 is 11 amino acids long. V was cut by 6 bases and J by 5 bases, with 4 bases left in between. As DNA, the CDR3 is TGTGCCAGCAGGGGGAATGAAAAACTGTTTTTT. It codes for CASRGNEKLFF.

The DNA for the CDR3 is TGCAGTGCCAAAGAAGGGACAGAGGGGTGGGAGACCCAGTACTTC. It is translated as CSAKEGTEGWETQYF. The rearrangement joins TRBV20-1 to TRBJ2-5; TRBD1 matches 7 bases. J was trimmed by 5 bases and V by 6 bases; bases with no gene match: 15. The V gene's germline CDR1 is DFQATT and CDR2 SNEGSKA (reference sequence). This CDR3 has 15 residues.

Notes on this clonotype: This may be a read error: a much more frequent sequence differs by one nucleotide. This chain uses TRBV20-1 with TRBJ2-1, with 11 bases that match TRBD2. The V gene end was trimmed by 3 bases and the J gene end by 5 bases; junction bases not matched to a gene: 6. Germline CDR1 is DFQATT and CDR2 is SNEGSKA (reference sequence). This CDR3 contains 15 residues. The CDR3 region is CSASLGTSGNNEQFF. The CDR3 DNA reads as TGCAGTGCTAGTCTGGGGACTAGCGGCAACAATGAGCAGTTCTTC.

This clonotype was seen ten or more times. The CDR3 DNA is TGCGCCAGCAGCTATGGCCGCTCCTACGAGCAGTACTTC. This codes for CASSYGRSYEQYF. The chain recombines TRBV5-1 with TRBJ2-7; D is unclear. The CDR3 sequence is 13 residues long. Trimming removed 3 bases from V and 0 bases from J, with 7 bases in between. CDR1 and CDR2 from the germline V gene are SGHRS and YFSETQ.

This clonotype appeared many times. The V call is TRBV7-9, the J call TRBJ2-1, with D perhaps TRBD1 (5 bases). The CDR3 length is 15 residues. The germline V gene has CDR1 SEHNR and CDR2 FQNEAQ (reference sequence). V was cut by 1 base and J by 2 bases, with 9 bases left in between. The DNA of the CDR3 is TGTGCCAGCAGCTTAGGTGACAGAACCTACAATGAGCAGTTCTTC. Encoded protein: CASSLGDRTYNEQFF.